The source of this TCR beta chain is a study of T cell responses to AZD1222 COVID-19 vaccine. As for the study in general: Pooling covered second doses at about 4 or about 12 weeks.

Losses at the gene ends were 4 bases for V and 3 bases for J; bases not matched to a gene: 2. CDR1 and CDR2 (germline): SGHRS, YFSETQ. The CDR3 runs to 13 residues. The sample holds one count of this clone. As yet, its antigen is unknown. Study-level results: Nearly half of spike-specific TCRs reportedly go after variant regions that carry no mutations. Repertoires in all cases were sampled only once the peak T cell response had passed. Increases in Spike-specific TCR breadth and depth were seen after two AZD1222 doses.

Some clones are missing from TCRdb's copy, which holds only in-frame ones; the method was immunoSEQ multiplex PCR. This table holds about 86,000 clones, over 85% found once. The rearrangement uses TRBV5-1 and TRBJ2-7; 9 nucleotides line up with TRBD2. This TCR was recovered from an adult in good health. Here the sequenced sample was peripheral blood, taken on day 0 of AZD1222 vaccination. The CDR3 nucleotides read TGCGCCAGCAGCACAGCGGGGGGCTACGAGCAGTACTTC. Amino acids: CASSTAGGYEQYF. Using reference TRBV5-1 and TRBJ2-7 for the parts outside the CDR3, the full variable domain is KAGVTQTPRYLIKTRGQQVTLSCSPISGHRSVSWYQQTPGQGLQFLFEYFSETQRNKGNFPGRFSGRQFSNSRSEMNVSTLELGDSALYLCASSTAGGYEQYFGPGTRLTVT.